Included here is one T cell receptor beta chain sequence, with context. At the survey level, the v3.0 immunoSEQ assay was run. The repertoire was sequenced with immunoSEQ multiplex PCR; TCRdb's copy has only in-frame clones and lacks some. The sample shows about 25,000 clones, 65% to 90% of them seen only once. The data derive from a study of long-term antiretroviral therapy in people with HIV. Per individual, the PBMC samples numbered at least one pre-ART and at least two post-ART. Trimming left V 8 bases short and J 0 bases short, with 7 bases between. CDR3 length: 12 residues. CDR1 is SEHNR and CDR2 is FQNEAQ in the germline V gene (reference sequence).

The origin of this receptor is a man aged 50 to 60 with HIV. Source: unsorted PBMCs, taken 1.2 years after starting antiretroviral therapy. The V gene is TRBV7-9, the J gene TRBJ2-5, with D hard to call. The CDR3 protein is CASGLYQETQYF. In DNA, the CDR3 is TGTGCCAGCGGCCTGTACCAAGAGACCCAGTACTTC.